Here is one T cell receptor beta chain with its context. Antigen: not known. Trimming stripped 3 bases from V and 4 bases from J, with 9 bases between. Germline CDR1 SQVTM, CDR2 ANQGSEA. The CDR3 contains 12 residues. This entry is derived from a study of T-cell reconstitution after alpha-beta-depleted transplantation in children. During its preparation, the TCRbeta library received unique molecular identifiers. TCRdb recomputed calls from the PCR reads with MiXCR, one row per CDR3 protein. The sample records about 830,000 distinct CDR3 sequences, less than 20% being singletons. Study findings and constraints: Surviving recipient T cells and thymic progenitors underlay high day-60 TCRbeta diversity in some patients.

This sequence joins TRBV29-1 and TRBJ1-1; the D gene is possibly TRBD1 (5 bases). Sequencing used PBMCs, mostly from graft donor cells, obtained 360 days after TCRalphabeta/CD19-depleted stem cell transplant. The clonotype comes from a male patient aged 10 to 17 who had a stem cell transplant for acute lymphoblastic leukemia, so the T cells may come from the graft donor. Written as DNA, the CDR3 is TGCAGCGTTGATTGGGACTTCACTGAAGCTTTCTTT. Protein product: CSVDWDFTEAFF.